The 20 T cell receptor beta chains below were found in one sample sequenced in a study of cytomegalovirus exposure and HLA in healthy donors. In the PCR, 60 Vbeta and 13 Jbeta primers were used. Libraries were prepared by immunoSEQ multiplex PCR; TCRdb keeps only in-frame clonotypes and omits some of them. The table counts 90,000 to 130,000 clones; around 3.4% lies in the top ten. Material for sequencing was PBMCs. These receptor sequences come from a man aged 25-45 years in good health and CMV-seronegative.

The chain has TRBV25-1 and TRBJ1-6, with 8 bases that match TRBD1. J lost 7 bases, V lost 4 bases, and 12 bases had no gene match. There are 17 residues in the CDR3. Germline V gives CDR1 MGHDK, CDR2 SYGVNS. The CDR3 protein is CASSAVLGQGGNSPLHF. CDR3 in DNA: TGTGCCAGCAGTGCGGTCCTAGGACAGGGTGGGAATTCACCCCTCCACTTT.

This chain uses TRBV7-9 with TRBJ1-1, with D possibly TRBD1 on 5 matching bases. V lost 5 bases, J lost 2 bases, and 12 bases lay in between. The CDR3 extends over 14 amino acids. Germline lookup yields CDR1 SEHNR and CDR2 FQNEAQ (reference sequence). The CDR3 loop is CASSPGLFNTEAFF. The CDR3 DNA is TGTGCCAGCAGCCCGGGACTCTTTAACACTGAAGCTTTCTTT.

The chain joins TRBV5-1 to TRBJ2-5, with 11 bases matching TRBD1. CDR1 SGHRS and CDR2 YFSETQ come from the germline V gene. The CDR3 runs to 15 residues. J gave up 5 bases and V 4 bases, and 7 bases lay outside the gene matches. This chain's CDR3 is CASSPGQGAGETQYF. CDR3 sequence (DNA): TGCGCCAGCAGCCCAGGACAGGGGGCAGGGGAGACCCAGTACTTC. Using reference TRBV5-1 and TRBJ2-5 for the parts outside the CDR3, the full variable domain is KAGVTQTPRYLIKTRGQQVTLSCSPISGHRSVSWYQQTPGQGLQFLFEYFSETQRNKGNFPGRFSGRQFSNSRSEMNVSTLELGDSALYLCASSPGQGAGETQYFGPGTRLLVL.

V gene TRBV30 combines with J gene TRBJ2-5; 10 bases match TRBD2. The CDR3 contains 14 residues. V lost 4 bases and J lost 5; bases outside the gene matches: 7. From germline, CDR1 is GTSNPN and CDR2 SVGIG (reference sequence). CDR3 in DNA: TGTGCCTGGACCGGACAGCGGGGGGGGGAGACCCAGTACTTC. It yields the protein CAWTGQRGGETQYF.

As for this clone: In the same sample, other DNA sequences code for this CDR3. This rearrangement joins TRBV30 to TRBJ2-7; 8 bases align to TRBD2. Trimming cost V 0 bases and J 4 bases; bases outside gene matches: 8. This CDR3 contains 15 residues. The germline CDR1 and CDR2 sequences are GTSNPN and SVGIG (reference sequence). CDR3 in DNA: TGTGCCTGGAGTGTAGGGACTAGGGCCTCTTACGAGCAGTACTTC. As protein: CAWSVGTRASYEQYF.

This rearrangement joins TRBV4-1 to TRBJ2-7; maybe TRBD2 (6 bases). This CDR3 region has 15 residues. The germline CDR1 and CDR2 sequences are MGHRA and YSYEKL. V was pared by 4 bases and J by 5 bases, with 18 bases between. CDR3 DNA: TGCGCCAGCAGCCCTATACGGGGGTCGTTCCACGAGCAGTACTTC. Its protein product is CASSPIRGSFHEQYF.

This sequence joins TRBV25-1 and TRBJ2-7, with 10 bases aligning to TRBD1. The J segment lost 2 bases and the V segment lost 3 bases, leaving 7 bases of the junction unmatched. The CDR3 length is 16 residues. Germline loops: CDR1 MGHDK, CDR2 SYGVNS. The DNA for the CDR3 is TGTGCCAGCAGTGATTTTCCCGGGACAGGGGCCTACGAGCAGTACTTC. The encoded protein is CASSDFPGTGAYEQYF.

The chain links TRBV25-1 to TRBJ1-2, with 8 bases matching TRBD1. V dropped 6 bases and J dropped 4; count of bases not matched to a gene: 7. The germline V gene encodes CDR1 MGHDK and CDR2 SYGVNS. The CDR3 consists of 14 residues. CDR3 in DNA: TGTGCCAGCAGCCTCGGACAGGGAAGCTATGGCTACACCTTC. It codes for CASSLGQGSYGYTF.

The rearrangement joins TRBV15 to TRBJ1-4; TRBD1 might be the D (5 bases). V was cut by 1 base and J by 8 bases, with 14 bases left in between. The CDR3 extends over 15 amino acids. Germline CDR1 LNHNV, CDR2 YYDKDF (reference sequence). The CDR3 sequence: CATSRAPGGEEKLFF. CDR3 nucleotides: TGTGCCACCAGCAGAGCCCCGGGGGGAGAGGAAAAACTGTTTTTT.

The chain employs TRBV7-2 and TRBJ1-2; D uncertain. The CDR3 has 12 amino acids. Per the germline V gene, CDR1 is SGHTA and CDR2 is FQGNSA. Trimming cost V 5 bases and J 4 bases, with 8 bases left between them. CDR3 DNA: TGTGCCAGCAGCAGTACGGTCTATGGCTACACCTTC. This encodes CASSSTVYGYTF.

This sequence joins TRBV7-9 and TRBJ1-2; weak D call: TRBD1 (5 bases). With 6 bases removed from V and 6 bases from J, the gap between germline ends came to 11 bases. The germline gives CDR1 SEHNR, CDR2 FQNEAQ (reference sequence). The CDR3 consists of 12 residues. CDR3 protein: CASSRTGDGYTF. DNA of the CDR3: TGTGCCAGCAGTCGCACGGGGGATGGCTACACCTTC.

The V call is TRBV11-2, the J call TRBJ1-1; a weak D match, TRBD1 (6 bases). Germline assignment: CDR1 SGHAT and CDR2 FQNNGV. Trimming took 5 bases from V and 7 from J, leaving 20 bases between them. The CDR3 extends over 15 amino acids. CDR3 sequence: CASSPNTMGAGEAFF. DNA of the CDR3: TGTGCCAGCAGCCCTAACACGATGGGGGCGGGTGAAGCTTTCTTT.

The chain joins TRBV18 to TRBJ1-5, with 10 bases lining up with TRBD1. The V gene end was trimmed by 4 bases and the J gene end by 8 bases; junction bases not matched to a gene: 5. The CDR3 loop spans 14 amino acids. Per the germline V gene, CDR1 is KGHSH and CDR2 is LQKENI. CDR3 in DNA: TGTGCCAGCTCACTGGGACAGGGGAGGGAGCCCCAGCATTTT. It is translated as CASSLGQGREPQHF.

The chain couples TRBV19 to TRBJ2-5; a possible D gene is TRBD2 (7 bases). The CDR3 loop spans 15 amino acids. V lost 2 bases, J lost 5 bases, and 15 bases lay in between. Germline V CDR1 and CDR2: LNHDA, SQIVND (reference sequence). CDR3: CASSIMGGQRETQYF. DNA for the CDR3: TGTGCCAGTAGTATAATGGGGGGGCAGAGGGAGACCCAGTACTTC. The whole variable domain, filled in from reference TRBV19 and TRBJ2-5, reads DGGITQSPKYLFRKEGQNVTLSCEQNLNHDAMYWYRQDPGQGLRLIYYSQIVNDFQKGDIAEGYSVSREKKESFPLTVTSAQKNPTAFYLCASSIMGGQRETQYFGPGTRLLVL.

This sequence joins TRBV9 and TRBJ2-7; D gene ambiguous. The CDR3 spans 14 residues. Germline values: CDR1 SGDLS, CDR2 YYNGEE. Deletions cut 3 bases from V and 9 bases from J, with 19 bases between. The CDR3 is CASSASEKFRGQYF. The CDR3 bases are TGTGCCAGCAGCGCTTCGGAAAAGTTCCGAGGGCAGTACTTC.

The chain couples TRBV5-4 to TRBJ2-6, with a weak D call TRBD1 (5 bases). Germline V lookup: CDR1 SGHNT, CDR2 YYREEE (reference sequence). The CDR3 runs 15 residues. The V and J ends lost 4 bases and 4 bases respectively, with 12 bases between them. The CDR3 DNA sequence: TGTGCCAGCAGCCTTGGAGCAGGGGGGGCCAACGTCCTGACTTTC. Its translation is CASSLGAGGANVLTF.

DNA of the CDR3: TGTGCCAGCAGCAGTAGCGGGGGGAACACCGGGGAGCTGTTTTTT. Amino acid sequence: CASSSSGGNTGELFF. The rearrangement uses TRBV7-3 and TRBJ2-2, with 9 bases identical to TRBD2. After removal of 5 bases from V and 1 base from J, the junction contained 2 bases not matched to a gene. This CDR3 is built from 15 residues. The germline V gene has CDR1 SGHTA and CDR2 FQGTGA.

The CDR3 DNA is TGTGCCAGCAGCCCGGCCGGGACTAGCGGGGGGCCCACAGATACGCAGTATTTT. Amino acids: CASSPAGTSGGPTDTQYF. The chain recombines TRBV7-9 with TRBJ2-3, with 15 bases matching TRBD2. CDR1 is SEHNR, CDR2 FQNEAQ, per germline (reference sequence). Losses at the gene ends were 5 bases for V and 2 bases for J; bases not matched to a gene: 8. The CDR3 loop spans 18 amino acids.

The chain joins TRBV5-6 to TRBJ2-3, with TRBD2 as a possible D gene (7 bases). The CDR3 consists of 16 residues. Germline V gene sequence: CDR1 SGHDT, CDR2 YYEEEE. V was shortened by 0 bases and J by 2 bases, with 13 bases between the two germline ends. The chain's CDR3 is CASSLVGGLDTDTQYF. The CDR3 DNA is TGTGCCAGCAGCTTGGTCGGGGGGCTCGACACAGATACGCAGTATTTT.

The CDR3 DNA sequence: TGTGCCAGCAGTTACTCGAGTGCGGGGTGGATAGAGACCCAGTACTTC. Translated: CASSYSSAGWIETQYF. The rearrangement links TRBV6-5 to TRBJ2-5; D possibly corresponds to TRBD2 (6 bases). Looked up from germline, CDR1 is MNHEY and CDR2 is SVGAGI. This CDR3 contains 16 residues. The V and J ends lost 0 bases and 4 bases respectively, with 15 bases between them.